This T cell receptor (beta chain) was sequenced for a study of shared clonotypes between healthy human individuals. Naive CD8 cells lacked CD45RO, underwent positive selection for CCR7 and left out terminally differentiated effector memory CD45RA+ cells. The protocol was immunoSEQ multiplex PCR, while the TCRdb copy is restricted to in-frame clones and leaves out a portion. Of more than 2 million clones in the sample, just under 95% are singletons; the top ten hold 1% to 1.3%. The germline V gene encodes CDR1 SGHDT and CDR2 YYEEEE. Trimming cost V 3 bases and J 1 base, with 14 bases left between them. This CDR3 comprises 15 residues.

The chain couples TRBV5-6 to TRBJ2-7, with D perhaps TRBD2 (5 bases). The sequenced material came from naive CD8+ T cells sorted from blood. This clonotype was obtained from a young man in good health. This CDR3 reads CASSSGTRGSYEQYF. CDR3 nucleotide sequence: TGTGCCAGCAGCTCGGGAACCCGGGGTTCCTACGAGCAGTACTTC. The variable domain in full, completed from reference TRBV5-6 and TRBJ2-7, reads DAGVTQSPTHLIKTRGQQVTLRCSPKSGHDTVSWYQQALGQGPQFIFQYYEEEERQRGNFPDRFSGHQFPNYSSELNVNALLLGDSALYLCASSSGTRGSYEQYFGPGTRLTVT.